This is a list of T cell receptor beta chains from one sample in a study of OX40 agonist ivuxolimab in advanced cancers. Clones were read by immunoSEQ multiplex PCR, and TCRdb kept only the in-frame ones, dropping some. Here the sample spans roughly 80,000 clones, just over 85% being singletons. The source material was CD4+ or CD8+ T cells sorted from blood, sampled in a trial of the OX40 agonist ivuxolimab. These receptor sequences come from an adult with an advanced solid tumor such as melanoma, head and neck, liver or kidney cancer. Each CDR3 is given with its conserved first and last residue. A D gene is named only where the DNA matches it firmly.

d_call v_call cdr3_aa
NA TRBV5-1 CASSLGAGSPLHF
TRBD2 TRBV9 CASSLGGDPFGEQYF
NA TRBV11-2 CASSPSGANVLTF
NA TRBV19 CASSRGGLSYNEQFF
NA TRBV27 CASSPRGINTGELFF
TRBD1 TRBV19 CASSIGRGLNSPLHF
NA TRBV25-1 CASSEWKGATNEKLFF
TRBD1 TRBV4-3 CASSHDTGTALGYTF
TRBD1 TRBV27 CASSFLQGGNSPLHF
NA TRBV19 CASKGSNWNTEAFF
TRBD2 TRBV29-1 CSVAASGKETQYF